Following are 18 T cell receptor beta chains from one sample sequenced in a study of blood T cell repertoires in COVID-19. Method: immunoSEQ multiplex PCR; TCRdb's copy keeps in-frame clones and lacks some. Here the sample spans just over 350,000 clones, around nine tenths being singletons. The sequenced material came from peripheral blood. The receptor set was obtained from a woman aged 55 to 70 with COVID-19, enrolled during active disease.

This clone has ten or more counts. The CDR3, as DNA: TGTGCCAGCATAACCATGGAGGGCTACTACGAGCAGTACTTC. The encoded protein is CASITMEGYYEQYF. This chain links TRBV6-5 with TRBJ2-7, with D tentatively TRBD2 (6 bases). The germline CDR1 and CDR2 sequences are MNHEY and SVGAGI. Deletions cut 7 bases from V and 3 bases from J, with 16 bases between. This CDR3 spans 14 amino acids.

This sequence joins TRBV5-6 and TRBJ2-1; TRBD1 might be the D (6 bases). Trimming cost V 4 bases and J 10 bases, with 27 bases left between them. Looked up from germline, CDR1 is SGHDT and CDR2 is YYEEEE. The CDR3 contains 17 residues. The CDR3 nucleotides read TGTGCCAGCAGCCTACCCGGGTGGGCCGAGGGGGAAATAGAGCAGTTCTTC. This translates into CASSLPGWAEGEIEQFF.

The sample holds a few counts of this clone. The chain uses TRBV11-3 and TRBJ2-7; 11 bases line up with TRBD1. The CDR3 runs 16 residues. Germline V gene data show CDR1 as SGHNT and CDR2 as YENEEA. V was clipped by 4 bases and J by 5 bases; unmatched bases: 10. The CDR3 reads CASSSPLWDRGDEQYF. The CDR3 nucleotides read TGTGCCAGCAGCTCCCCCCTTTGGGACAGGGGGGACGAGCAGTACTTC.

The J gene is TRBJ2-3, the V gene TRBV5-4, with a tentative D call TRBD2 (7 bases). V lost 8 bases and J 5 bases, leaving 15 bases between the germline ends. CDR3 length equals 13 residues. Germline V gene data show CDR1 as SGHNT and CDR2 as YYREEE (reference sequence). Here the CDR3 DNA reads TGTGCCAGTCGAGGGGGGGGTGGAGATACGCAGTATTTT. Its protein is CASRGGGGDTQYF.

V is TRBV20-1 and J is TRBJ2-1, with unresolved D. V lost 8 bases and J lost 5, with 10 bases in between. CDR1 is DFQATT and CDR2 is SNEGSKA in the germline V gene (reference sequence). The CDR3 spans 11 residues. CDR3 DNA: TGCAGTAAAGCGCAGAACAATGAGCAGTTCTTC. Translated: CSKAQNNEQFF.

J is TRBJ2-3 and V is TRBV14, with TRBD2 matching 11 bases. The CDR3 length is 17 residues. CDR1 is SGHDN, CDR2 FVKESK, per germline. After removal of 3 bases from V and 5 bases from J, the junction contained 10 bases not matched to a gene. The chain's CDR3 is CASSHDIAGGRRDTQYF. The CDR3 nucleotides are TGTGCCAGCAGCCACGATATAGCGGGGGGGCGAAGAGATACGCAGTATTTT. The entire variable domain, with the rest obtained from reference TRBV14 and TRBJ2-3, is as follows: EAGVTQFPSHSVIEKGQTVTLRCDPISGHDNLYWYRRVMGKEIKFLLHFVKESKQDESGMPNNRFLAERTGGTYSTLKVQPAELEDSGVYFCASSHDIAGGRRDTQYFGPGTRLTVL.

The CDR3 is CASSYGAGGYEQYF. DNA for the CDR3: TGTGCCAGCAGTTACGGGGCAGGGGGCTACGAGCAGTACTTC. The V gene is TRBV6-2 or TRBV6-3, the J gene TRBJ2-7; 7 nucleotides line up with TRBD1. The CDR3 loop spans 14 amino acids. The germline gives CDR1 MNHEY, CDR2 SVGEGT. V lost 2 bases, J lost 3 bases, and 4 bases stayed unmatched.

This clone was recorded once. The genes are TRBV29-1 and TRBJ1-2; D is perhaps TRBD1 (5 bases). The V end lost 6 bases, the J end lost 8 bases, and 16 bases lay between the germline ends. The germline V gene has CDR1 SQVTM and CDR2 ANQGSEA. The CDR3 is 12 residues long. In DNA form, the CDR3 reads TGCAGCGTCGCGACCCAAAAGGGGGGCTACACCTTC. Encoded protein: CSVATQKGGYTF.

The chain carries TRBV30 and TRBJ1-1; D is possibly TRBD1 (5 bases). Looked up from germline, CDR1 is GTSNPN and CDR2 is SVGIG (reference sequence). Trimming removed 4 bases at V and 8 bases at J, with 20 bases between. The CDR3 sequence is 14 residues long. CDR3 protein: CAWNPGEGGTEAFF. CDR3 coding DNA: TGTGCCTGGAACCCGGGGGAGGGAGGAACGGAAGCTTTCTTT.

The rearrangement joins TRBV4-2 to TRBJ1-3; D remains unclear. The CDR3 contains 16 residues. Germline assignment: CDR1 LGHNA and CDR2 YNFKEQ. Deletions cut 0 bases from V and 0 bases from J, with 9 bases between. CDR3 protein: CASSQEVGGSGNTIYF. As DNA, the CDR3 is TGTGCCAGCAGCCAAGAAGTCGGTGGCTCTGGAAACACCATATATTTT.

The chain has TRBV5-6 and TRBJ2-1; TRBD1 aligns across 10 bases. The CDR3 spans 15 residues. V lost 6 bases and J lost 7; bases outside the gene matches: 10. Germline CDR1 reads SGHDT; CDR2 reads YYEEEE. Here the CDR3 DNA reads TGTGCCAGCACCCCGGACAGGGGGATCTTGAATGAGCAGTTCTTC. Translated, it gives CASTPDRGILNEQFF.

The genes are TRBV7-9 and TRBJ2-7, with 9 bases matching TRBD1. Losses at the gene ends were 5 bases for V and 5 bases for J; bases not matched to a gene: 13. Germline CDR1 and CDR2: SEHNR and FQNEAQ (reference sequence). This CDR3 has 16 amino acids. This chain's CDR3 is CASSRQPGTGTNEQYF. As DNA, the CDR3 is TGTGCCAGCAGCCGGCAACCCGGGACAGGGACCAACGAGCAGTACTTC.

This chain uses TRBV5-1 with TRBJ1-2; D is possibly TRBD1 (5 bases). The germline V gene has CDR1 SGHRS and CDR2 YFSETQ. The V gene lost 4 bases and the J gene lost 8 bases, with 12 bases spanning the gap. The CDR3 runs 12 residues. The CDR3 protein is CASSQDNWGYTF. CDR3 nucleotide sequence: TGCGCCAGCAGCCAGGACAATTGGGGCTACACCTTC.

This clone was counted a single time. The V gene is TRBV29-1, the J gene TRBJ2-5, with 9 bases aligning to TRBD1. The CDR3 covers 11 residues. Germline assignment: CDR1 SQVTM and CDR2 ANQGSEA. J was trimmed by 9 bases and V by 7 bases; bases with no gene match: 6. The CDR3 sequence is CSAGTGFSQYF. CDR3 in DNA: TGCAGCGCAGGGACAGGGTTTTCCCAGTACTTC.

This sequence joins TRBV24-1 and TRBJ2-1; the match to TRBD2 covers 8 bases. The CDR3 loop spans 15 amino acids. V lost 4 bases, J lost 2 bases, and 3 bases stayed unmatched. Germline lookup yields CDR1 KGHDR and CDR2 SFDVKD. The CDR3 loop reads CATSERGGTYNEQFF. In nucleotides, the CDR3 is TGTGCCACCAGTGAACGGGGGGGTACCTACAATGAGCAGTTCTTC.

There are a few counts of this clone. The chain uses TRBV3-1 (or the pseudogene TRBV3-2) and TRBJ1-3, with D possibly matching TRBD1 (5 bases). Looked up from germline, CDR1 is LGHDT and CDR2 is YNNKEL (reference sequence). This CDR3 is built from 14 residues. Trimming removed 3 bases at V and 4 bases at J, with 10 bases between. CDR3: CASSQEGLGNTIYF. The CDR3 coding sequence is TGTGCCAGCAGCCAGGAGGGGCTGGGAAACACCATATATTTT.

This chain links TRBV28 with TRBJ1-2; 8 bases agree with TRBD1. This CDR3 spans 13 amino acids. The V gene's germline CDR1 is MDHEN and CDR2 SYDVKM. Unmatched junction bases numbered 3, after V lost 6 bases and J lost 3 bases. CDR3 DNA sequence: TGTGCCAGCAGAGTGGGACAGGACTATGGCTACACCTTC. The encoded protein is CASRVGQDYGYTF.

The table lists this clone with many counts. The genes are TRBV2 and TRBJ1-5; D ambiguous. The CDR3 has 12 amino acids. CDR1 and CDR2 (germline): SNHLY, FYNNEI. The V gene lost 3 bases and the J gene lost 6 bases, with 6 bases spanning the gap. The CDR3 sequence: CASSDNRQPQHF. CDR3 DNA sequence: TGTGCCAGCAGTGATAATCGTCAGCCCCAGCATTTT.